The clone carrying this T cell receptor beta chain was found a few times. Its cognate antigen is unknown. Selection for sequencing was limited to patients who had shown CD8+CD57+ cell expansion by flow cytometry. This sample was included in a study of CD8+CD57+ T cells in acquired aplastic anemia. The germline V gene encodes CDR1 SGHVS and CDR2 FNYEAQ. The length of the CDR3 is 12 residues. V lost 4 bases, J lost 3 bases, and 7 bases lay in between. For CDR3 and TCR beta VDJ profiling, genomic DNA was the template used. TCRdb ran MiXCR on the reads and lists one entry per CDR3 protein. In the table there are roughly 160,000 distinct CDR3 sequences, around 50% of which are singletons. Overall study findings and caveats: Sharing between patients and controls was observed for about 27 CD8+ CDR3 sequences.

The gene calls are TRBV7-6 and TRBJ2-7; D is perhaps TRBD1 (5 bases). This receptor was identified in a human donor with aplastic anemia. Material for sequencing was sorted CD4+, CD8+, or CD8+CD57+ T cells (not recorded which) from PBMCs. The CDR3 coding sequence is TGTGCCAGCAGCTACCAGGGCTACGAGCAGTACTTC. As protein: CASSYQGYEQYF. The full variable domain, completed using reference TRBV7-6 and TRBJ2-7, is GAGVSQSPRYKVTKRGQDVALRCDPISGHVSLYWYRQALGQGPEFLTYFNYEAQQDKSGLPNDRFSAERPEGSISTLTIQRTEQRDSAMYRCASSYQGYEQYFGPGTRLTVT.